These T cell receptor beta chains were read from a single sample in a study of blood T cell repertoires in COVID-19. Assay used: immunoSEQ multiplex PCR; TCRdb lists only in-frame clones, some missing. The table has some 250,000 clones, approximately 87% seen once. The sequencing sample was made of peripheral blood. Receptors originate from a woman younger than 45 with COVID-19, enrolled during active disease. The CDR3 runs from the conserved cysteine through the conserved F or W. The order of the fields is CDR3 DNA, CDR3 protein, CDR3 length, V gene, clone size, J gene, D gene. The D gene is left open where the match is weak. Expanded clones get a size class; other rows say once, few or many, or leave the size out.

TGTGCCAGCAGCTTGAAAGGGGGAGATACGCAGTATTTT	CASSLKGGDTQYF	13	TRBV13	.	TRBJ2-3	.
TGTGCCGTGTCAGCGGGGGAGTCCGGCGGGGAGCTGTTTTTT	CAVSAGESGGELFF	14	TRBV24-1	.	TRBJ2-2	TRBD2
TGTGCCAGCAGCACCGCCCTAGCGGGGGGTTCCTACGAGCAGTACTTC	CASSTALAGGSYEQYF	16	TRBV7-8	few	TRBJ2-7	TRBD2
TGTGCCAGCAGTCCCATAGCGGGGGCAGGGGATACGCAGTATTTT	CASSPIAGAGDTQYF	15	TRBV6-6	.	TRBJ2-3	TRBD2
TGTGCCAGCAGCCCGTTCAGTTCACCGTTTGGCACAGATACGCAGTATTTT	CASSPFSSPFGTDTQYF	17	TRBV11-2	.	TRBJ2-3	.
TGTGCCAGCAGCGTATCAGGGAACCCAGATACGCAGTATTTT	CASSVSGNPDTQYF	14	TRBV9	.	TRBJ2-3	.
TGTGCCAGCAGCCGGACTCGGGGGGAAAAACTGTTTTTT	CASSRTRGEKLFF	13	TRBV6-5	.	TRBJ1-4	.
TGCGCCAGCAGCTTACGACAGGAGGACCCCTACGAGCAGTACTTC	CASSLRQEDPYEQYF	15	TRBV4-1	.	TRBJ2-7	.
TGTGCCAGCAGCTCCCTTGCGGGAGCCAAAAACATTCAGTACTTC	CASSSLAGAKNIQYF	15	TRBV13	.	TRBJ2-4	.
TGTGCCAGCAGTGAAGCGGGACAAAACCTTTATGGCTACACCTTC	CASSEAGQNLYGYTF	15	TRBV6-1	.	TRBJ1-2	.
TGTGCCAGCTCACCATTGGGGGGATCGGAGGGGACTGAAGCTTTCTTT	CASSPLGGSEGTEAFF	16	TRBV18	.	TRBJ1-1	.
TGTGCCAGCAGCTTGTACGGGGAGCAGTACTTC	CASSLYGEQYF	11	TRBV5-4	.	TRBJ2-7	.
TGTGCCAGCAGCCAAGACGGGACAGAGAATCAGCCCCAGCATTTT	CASSQDGTENQPQHF	15	TRBV4-2	.	TRBJ1-5	TRBD1
TGTGCCAGCATCAGCCTCCCAGGGGGGGAGACCCAGTACTTC	CASISLPGGETQYF	14	TRBV6-5	.	TRBJ2-5	.
TGTGCCTCCTCGTCCCAGGGGCTATACGAGCAGTACTTC	CASSSQGLYEQYF	13	TRBV12-3/TRBV12-4	.	TRBJ2-7	.
TGTGCCAGCAGTTGGGGACAGCTGAGGCTAGATACGCAGTATTTT	CASSWGQLRLDTQYF	15	TRBV6-5	.	TRBJ2-3	TRBD1
TGTGCCAGCAGCAGACCGGGACAGGGGGATTCACCCCTCCACTTT	CASSRPGQGDSPLHF	15	TRBV5-4	.	TRBJ1-6	TRBD1
TGTGCCAGTAGTAGGGGAATCGGGAGGTACACTGAAGCTTTCTTT	CASSRGIGRYTEAFF	15	TRBV6-5	.	TRBJ1-1	.
TGTGCCAGCAGTTCCCTACCCGTCAGGGATTCGAGCAATCAGCCCCAGCATTTT	CASSSLPVRDSSNQPQHF	18	TRBV6-2/TRBV6-3	.	TRBJ1-5	.
TGTGCCAGCGGGAGCGGGTCCTACGAGCAGTACTTC	CASGSGSYEQYF	12	TRBV6-5	.	TRBJ2-7	.
TGTGCCAGCACCGGGACTAGAGGCAACACCGGGGAGCTGTTTTTT	CASTGTRGNTGELFF	15	TRBV11-2	.	TRBJ2-2	TRBD2
TGCGCCAGCAGCGACCACAGATTCGAAGCTTTCTTT	CASSDHRFEAFF	12	TRBV5-1	.	TRBJ1-1	.
TGTGCCAGCACCCGAGCGGGGTGGAGGGCTCAGCCCCAGCATTTT	CASTRAGWRAQPQHF	15	TRBV6-5	.	TRBJ1-5	.
TGCGCCAGCAGCTTGGAACAGTACTACGAGCAGTACTTC	CASSLEQYYEQYF	13	TRBV5-1	once	TRBJ2-7	.
TGTGCCAGCAGCTTCTTCCAGGGGCAGGAGACCCAGTACTTC	CASSFFQGQETQYF	14	TRBV7-2	once	TRBJ2-5	.
TGTGCCAGCAGCTTGGGCGAGGGGCCCCAGCATTTT	CASSLGEGPQHF	12	TRBV7-9	.	TRBJ1-5	.
TGCGCCAGCAGCCAAGCGCCGGAGGGTGCCACTGAAGCTTTCTTT	CASSQAPEGATEAFF	15	TRBV4-1	.	TRBJ1-1	.
TGTGCCAGCAGCCAGACACACTCTGGAAACACCATATATTTT	CASSQTHSGNTIYF	14	TRBV3-1/TRBV3-2	once	TRBJ1-3	.
TGCGCCAGCAGCCAAGCCCCTAGGACAGGGAGTAACGAGCAGTACTTC	CASSQAPRTGSNEQYF	16	TRBV4-1	.	TRBJ2-7	TRBD1
TGCGCCAGCAGTTTCCCTGGACAGGGAGAGACCCAGTACTTC	CASSFPGQGETQYF	14	TRBV5-1	.	TRBJ2-5	TRBD1
TGCAGCGTGAACCCCAGGGGATCTGAAGCTTTCTTT	CSVNPRGSEAFF	12	TRBV29-1	.	TRBJ1-1	.
TGCGCCAGCAGCCTGATACAGGGGGCGATCTACGAGCAGTACTTC	CASSLIQGAIYEQYF	15	TRBV4-1	.	TRBJ2-7	TRBD1
TGTGCCAGCACCCGGACTTCCTCCACAGATACGCAGTATTTT	CASTRTSSTDTQYF	14	TRBV2	once	TRBJ2-3	.
TGTGCCACCAGTGTCGTAGGGGTCGGCACAGATACGCAGTATTTT	CATSVVGVGTDTQYF	15	TRBV24-1	.	TRBJ2-3	.
TGTGCCAGCAGCTCCCAAGGGGAGGGCTCAAGTCAGCCCCAGCATTTT	CASSSQGEGSSQPQHF	16	TRBV5-4	.	TRBJ1-5	.
TGTGCCAGCAGTCCTAAATTCATGGGGGGGACCCAGTACTTC	CASSPKFMGGTQYF	14	TRBV28	.	TRBJ2-5	.
TGTGCCAGCAGCCAAACGAGGTCTGGAAACACCATATATTTT	CASSQTRSGNTIYF	14	TRBV3-1/TRBV3-2	few	TRBJ1-3	.
TGTGCCAGCAGCTTAATTCGGCTAGCGCCATACAATGAGCAGTTCTTC	CASSLIRLAPYNEQFF	16	TRBV11-2	.	TRBJ2-1	.
TGCGCCAGCAGCCAAGACATTCGGGGTGGTCAGGATACGCAGTATTTT	CASSQDIRGGQDTQYF	16	TRBV4-1	.	TRBJ2-3	.
TGTGCCAGCAGTTACTCGGGCGTCGCAACTAATGAAAAACTGTTTTTT	CASSYSGVATNEKLFF	16	TRBV6-5	.	TRBJ1-4	.
TGTGCCAGCAGCCAGGCTCTAGGGCCCCAGCATTTT	CASSQALGPQHF	12	TRBV3-1/TRBV3-2	.	TRBJ1-5	.
TGTGCCAGCAGCGATACAACGGGATGGACTAGCGGGGGGCATGAGCAGTTCTTC	CASSDTTGWTSGGHEQFF	18	TRBV9	.	TRBJ2-1	TRBD2
TGTGCCAGCAAAGGACAGGCAGGGAGGCAGCCCCAGCATTTT	CASKGQAGRQPQHF	14	TRBV6-5	.	TRBJ1-5	TRBD1
TGTGCCAGCAGCTTCGGGACAGGCCTTGGCTACACCTTC	CASSFGTGLGYTF	13	TRBV5-6	.	TRBJ1-2	TRBD1
TGTGCCAGCAGCGGAGAGGTCCTAGCGGGGAGCACAGATACGCAGTATTTT	CASSGEVLAGSTDTQYF	17	TRBV7-6	.	TRBJ2-3	TRBD2
TGTGCCAGCAGTCTCCATCCGGGGGGCACTGAAGCTTTCTTT	CASSLHPGGTEAFF	14	TRBV28	.	TRBJ1-1	.
TGTGCTAGTGGTTTGGACACCTCCTACGAGCAGTACTTC	CASGLDTSYEQYF	13	TRBV12-5	.	TRBJ2-7	.
TGTGCCAGCAGCCAAGAAGCCTGGGGGCTCTCCTACAATGAGCAGTTCTTC	CASSQEAWGLSYNEQFF	17	TRBV4-2	.	TRBJ2-1	.
TGTGCCAGCTCACCGGTCGGAGGTCCCAACCCTATTAATAATAGCAATCAGCCCCAGCATTTT	CASSPVGGPNPINNSNQPQHF	21	TRBV18	.	TRBJ1-5	.
TGTGCCAGCAGCCTTCGACAGAACAATGAGCAGTTCTTC	CASSLRQNNEQFF	13	TRBV9	.	TRBJ2-1	.
TGCAGTGCTAGTCAGGGGTTTACTGAAGCTTTCTTT	CSASQGFTEAFF	12	TRBV20-1	.	TRBJ1-1	.
TGTGCCAGCAGCTTGGCCACTGCGGGGGAGCAGTACTTC	CASSLATAGEQYF	13	TRBV5-4	.	TRBJ2-7	.